This T cell receptor beta chain was retrieved from a study of vaccination and CD4 T cells after COVID-19 (dated by TCRdb to about 2022). For context, the study as a whole: SARS-CoV-2 positivity had been established in the convalescent patients by nasal swab PCR, and mild disease was recorded in nine or ten of these patients and severe disease in one. Participants received two doses of either the Pfizer-BioNTech BNT162b2 vaccine (n=8) or the Moderna mRNA-1273 vaccine (n=2). Post-COVID blood samples from convalescent patients were collected a median of 101 days after diagnosis, with a range of roughly 30 to 170 days. In more than eight COVID-19 convalescent patients and a few infection-naive healthy vaccine recipients, researchers compared the spike-specific CD4+ TCR repertoire from before mRNA vaccination with the repertoire from after. The time from the second vaccine dose to post-vaccine blood sampling had a median of around 72 days and ranged from roughly 12 to 250 days. The convalescent cohort comprised six males and four females, including two Hispanic individuals, seven Caucasians, two Asians and one multiracial person. For stimulating the cultures, overlapping spike peptide pools were used, derived from SARS-CoV-2 as well as from the common cold coronaviruses HCoV-NL63, HCoV-OC43 and HCoV-229E. Control cultures received a CEFX viral epitope pool as the positive control, an HIV-1 Nef peptide pool as the negative control, or no peptide. General study outcomes and caveats: The median count of SARS-CoV-2-reactive clonotypes went up from some 23 after infection to roughly 38 after vaccination, although the change was not significant. Nearly all vaccine-specific clones in convalescent patients (304 of 307) were mono-reactive for SARS-CoV-2 spike rather than cross-reactive with common cold coronaviruses. In convalescent patients, a median roughly 86% of post-vaccine SARS-CoV-2-reactive clones were detected only after vaccination, suggesting vaccine-specific priming. Only a relatively small number of convalescent patients were included in the study, and early timepoints following natural infection were not analyzed.

The sample's treatment or condition label, in plain terms: roughly 11-day PBMC culture with coronavirus spike peptide pools or control peptides (ViraFEST assay). To expand antigen-specific T cells with peptide pools and then pick out the expanded clonotypes through TCR sequencing, the study relied on the ViraFEST assay. The positive SARS-CoV-2 PCR tests of the convalescent patients were dated from March to December 2020, before the Alpha, Beta and Delta variants emerged in the United States. Each well held fewer than 2.5 million PBMCs cultured with about 9.8 ug/ml peptide pools in IMDM containing around 5.5% human AB serum and 10 IU/ml IL-2. Half of the culture medium was replaced with fresh IL-2-containing medium on days 3 and 7. After more than 8 days of culture, CD4+ T cells were isolated by negative selection using the EasySep CD4+ T cell isolation kit. Ficoll-Paque Plus gradient centrifugation was used to isolate PBMCs from whole blood, and the isolated PBMCs were then either used fresh or cryopreserved at -140C. Culture conditions were generally each tested in triplicate wells.

Library method: PCR. DNA from cultured CD4+ T cells was subjected to TCR sequencing with the Oncomine TCR Beta short-read assay at the Johns Hopkins FTIC core. The QIAamp micro DNA kit was used to extract genomic DNA from the cultured CD4+ T cells. The Oncomine TCR Beta libraries from cultured CD4+ T cells were pooled using unique dual indexes and then sequenced on an Illumina iSeq 100. The source study handled its data this way. Non-productive sequences were removed, and CDR3s that did not start with C, did not end with F or W, or were shorter than 7 amino acids were discarded. The MANAFEST web application was used to identify antigen-specific clonotypes by comparing peptide-stimulated wells against reference wells and other culture wells. Positive clones required FDR below 0.05, an odds ratio above 5, and productive frequency above 0.1% in at least two of three replicate wells. Clonotypes that were significantly expanded in both SARS-CoV-2 spike wells and at least one common cold coronavirus spike condition were defined as cross-reactive. CDR3 homology was assessed with Levenshtein distances (stringdist) and unrooted phylogenetic trees (ape) in R version 3.6.1. In TCRdb, the public reads were trimmed at Q25 with fastp and aligned with MiXCR, with productive beta chains retained. Rows with one shared CDR3 protein collapse into an entry with the most common genes and DNA. The V and J calls and clone size come from TCRdb's table, not from the authors' own analysis. This sample comprises roughly 10,000 distinct CDR3 sequences, about half of them detected only once. Jointly, the top ten make up about 11% of the sample.

Worth noting for this clonotype: The target of this receptor is not known. Base-call qualities are not available, and no considerably larger clone is one nucleotide away.

The CDR3 covers 15 residues, taking in both the cysteine and the phenylalanine. Kept here is only the CDR3 DNA, which spans 45 bases and is read in frame from base 1. V is pruned by 1 base and J by 2 bases, leaving 1 base of the junction without a gene match. CDR1 SSHAT and CDR2 FNYEAQ were looked up in the germline V gene (reference sequence). This clonotype was sampled from a human donor who had recovered from COVID-19. The rearrangement combines TRBV7-7 with TRBJ2-5; the central 10 bases match TRBD1. The sample taken for sequencing was CD4+ T cells from blood, cultured in vitro. The CDR3 reads CASSLGTGGQETQYF. The nucleotides read TGTGCCAGCAGCTTAGGGACAGGGGGACAAGAGACCCAGTACTTC.